Below, one TCR beta chain is given with its context. The antigen it recognizes is unknown. Base qualities are not provided; no much larger clone lies one nucleotide away. Participants in the prospective study were aged roughly 18 to 89 years, lived in approximately 26 United States geographic areas, and enrolled through a virtual design. In the prospective study, cohorts were assigned on the basis of participant-reported clinical history obtained from a screening survey and a study questionnaire. In the prospective study, whole blood, serum and a nasopharyngeal or oropharyngeal swab were collected from each participant by mobile phlebotomists. Additional blood draws and questionnaires over an approximately 2-month period could optionally be provided by prospective study participants. Before DNA extraction, blood samples from the prospective study were shipped at room temperature or frozen. These data belong to a study of blood T cell repertoires in COVID-19 (dated by TCRdb to the early 2020s). About the investigation overall: Samples from collaborators originated in the United States, Italy and Spain and spanned both the acute and convalescent phases of COVID-19. The material from the prospective study consisted of cDNA or gDNA derived from T cells, B-cell-depleted T cells, or PBMCs. The dataset comprised deeply sampled blood TCRbeta repertoires from subjects exposed to, actively infected with, or recovered from COVID-19. The repertoires were released in a freely available public database intended as a resource for research on the immune response to SARS-CoV-2. The samples were drawn from two sources: the first 160 participants of the ongoing ImmuneRACE study, and fewer than 1,500 subjects contributed by 6 global collaborators. Nearly every sample came with metadata listing a de-identified subject ID, COVID-19 status, age in years and sex. Where HLA class I and class II types were available, the types were taken from metadata supplied by the sample provider, not from assay-based typing. Broader findings and caveats from the paper: The amount of clinical and demographic metadata varied by source and participant and was provided uncurated.

The immunoSEQ Assay, a bias-controlled multiplex PCR, was used to amplify TCRbeta CDR3 regions from genomic DNA. The paper's processing steps were these. Within the assay, amplification of reference gene primers was used to estimate how many nucleated cells each sample contained. To quantify the absolute abundance of each unique TCRbeta CDR3 rearrangement, sequence reads were collapsed and filtered. For each sample, productive Simpson clonality was calculated as the square root of Simpson's diversity index over productive rearrangements. This is the immuneACCESS table as TCRdb keeps it, with only in-frame sequences that have V and J called. A part of the clones is gone; compared with another copy, unresolved V genes explain less than half, and the rest is unexplained. D and trimming come from the DNA, and the V and J calls and clone size come from that table. In all, the sample holds roughly 250,000 clones, and roughly 91% of those were seen once. Clones ranked in the top ten supply about 2.1% of the sample.

V has 4 bases trimmed and J has 11 bases trimmed; junction bases matching no gene number 8. Per the germline V gene (reference sequence), LGHDT is the CDR1 and YNNKEL is the CDR2. From cysteine to phenylalanine, the CDR3 is 13 amino acids long. Left in the record is the CDR3 DNA by itself, 39 bases read in frame from the first base. The rearranged segments are TRBV3-1 (or the pseudogene TRBV3-2) and TRBJ2-3, and 8 junctional nucleotides match TRBD2. The receptor comes from a woman in her thirties or forties with acute COVID-19. The sequencing sample was made of PBMCs or T cells enriched from blood (not recorded which). The CDR3 reads CASSPGRDLGQYF. The DNA reads as follows: TGTGCCAGCAGCCCCGGGAGGGACTTGGGGCAGTATTTT.